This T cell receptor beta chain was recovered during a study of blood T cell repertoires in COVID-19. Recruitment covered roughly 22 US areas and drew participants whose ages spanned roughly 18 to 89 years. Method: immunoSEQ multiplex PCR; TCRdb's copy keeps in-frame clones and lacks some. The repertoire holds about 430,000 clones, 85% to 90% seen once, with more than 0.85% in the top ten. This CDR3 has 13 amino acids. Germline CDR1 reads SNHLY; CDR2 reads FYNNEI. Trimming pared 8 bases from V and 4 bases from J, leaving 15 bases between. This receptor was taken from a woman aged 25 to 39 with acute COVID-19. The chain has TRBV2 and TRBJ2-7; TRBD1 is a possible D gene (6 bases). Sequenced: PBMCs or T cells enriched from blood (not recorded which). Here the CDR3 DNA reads TGTGCCAGCTCTATTTTACAGGGTTACGAGCAGTACTTC. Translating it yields CASSILQGYEQYF.